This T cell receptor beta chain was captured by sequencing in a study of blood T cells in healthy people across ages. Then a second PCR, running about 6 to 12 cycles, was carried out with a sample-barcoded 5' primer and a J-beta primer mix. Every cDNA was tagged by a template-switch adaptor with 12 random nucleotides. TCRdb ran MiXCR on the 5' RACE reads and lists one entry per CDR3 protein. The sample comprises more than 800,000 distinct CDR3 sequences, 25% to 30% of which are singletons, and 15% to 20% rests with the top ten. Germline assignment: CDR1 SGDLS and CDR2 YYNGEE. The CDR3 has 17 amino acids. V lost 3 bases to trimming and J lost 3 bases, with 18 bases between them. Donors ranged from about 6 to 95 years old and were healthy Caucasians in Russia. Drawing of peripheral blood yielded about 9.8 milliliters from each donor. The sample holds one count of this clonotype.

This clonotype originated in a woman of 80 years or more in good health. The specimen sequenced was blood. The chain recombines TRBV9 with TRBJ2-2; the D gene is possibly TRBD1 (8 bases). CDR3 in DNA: TGTGCCAGCAGCGCCTCAGGGGGCGGGGGCTACACCGGGGAGCTGTTTTTT. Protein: CASSASGGGGYTGELFF.